One sample yielded the 25 T cell receptor beta chains listed below, sequenced in a study of blood T cell repertoires in COVID-19 (dated by TCRdb to the early 2020s). Libraries were prepared through the immunoSEQ multiplex PCR assay. In TCRdb, the immuneACCESS table is reduced to in-frame sequences with V and J assigned. These tables do not hold every clone; where another copy was compared, an unresolved V gene accounts for under half, and the others remain unexplained. The table for this sample lists about 140,000 clones; about 80% of them were counted only once. The leading ten clones occupy less than 3% of the sample. Material for sequencing was PBMCs or T cells enriched from blood (not recorded which). Receptor source: a woman between 50 and 59 years old who had recovered from COVID-19.

This chain connects TRBV7-7 to TRBJ2-7; 10 bases line up with TRBD1. J lost 0 bases, V lost 0 bases, and 8 bases had no gene match. The CDR3 has 18 amino acids. CDR1 is SSHAT and CDR2 is FNYEAQ in the germline V gene (reference sequence). As DNA, the CDR3 is TGTGCCAGCAGCTTAGCCTTAGCCGGGACAGGGGCCTCCTACGAGCAGTACTTC. Residues: CASSLALAGTGASYEQYF.

This rearrangement joins TRBV5-1 to TRBJ1-2; TRBD1 is a possible D gene (5 bases). This CDR3 is 15 amino acids long. Germline CDR1 and CDR2: SGHRS and YFSETQ. Between the trimmed V and J ends, which lost 4 bases and 2 bases, there was a span of 15 bases. The CDR3 sequence: CASSLAGVTNYGYTF. CDR3 DNA sequence: TGCGCCAGCAGCCTCGCGGGGGTGACGAACTATGGCTACACCTTC.

This chain links TRBV19 with TRBJ2-1; 9 bases are a match to TRBD2. In germline, CDR1 is LNHDA, CDR2 SQIVND (reference sequence). CDR3 length: 15 amino acids. The V segment lost 7 bases and the J segment 7 bases; nucleotides outside the gene matches: 11. The CDR3 loop is CASIPGGGASNEQFF. The CDR3 DNA reads TGTGCCAGTATCCCGGGCGGGGGGGCCTCGAATGAGCAGTTCTTC.

The V and J genes are TRBV5-4 and TRBJ2-2; TRBD2 aligns across 8 bases. Germline V CDR1 and CDR2: SGHNT, YYREEE (reference sequence). The length of the CDR3 is 16 residues. Unmatched junction bases numbered 5, after V lost 0 bases and J lost 4 bases. CDR3 nucleotides: TGTGCCAGCAGCTTGGACGGGGGGGCGCGCACCGGGGAGCTGTTTTTT. It encodes CASSLDGGARTGELFF. The whole variable domain, remainder taken from reference TRBV5-4 and TRBJ2-2, is ETGVTQSPTHLIKTRGQQVTLRCSSQSGHNTVSWYQQALGQGPQFIFQYYREEENGRGNFPPRFSGLQFPNYSSELNVNALELDDSALYLCASSLDGGARTGELFFGEGSRLTVL.

The chain carries TRBV11-3 and TRBJ2-3, with 10 bases that match TRBD2. Germline V gives CDR1 SGHNT, CDR2 YENEEA. The length of the CDR3 is 16 residues. Losses at the gene ends were 4 bases for V and 2 bases for J; bases not matched to a gene: 6. This CDR3 is CASSSRAGGPTDTQYF. For the CDR3, the DNA is TGTGCCAGCAGCTCCAGAGCGGGGGGGCCCACAGATACGCAGTATTTT.

The chain is built from TRBV3-1 (or the pseudogene TRBV3-2) and TRBJ2-1, with TRBD2 identical over 10 bases. The CDR3 is made up of 16 amino acids. Germline V gene sequence: CDR1 LGHDT, CDR2 YNNKEL (reference sequence). The junction had 10 bases not matched to a gene; V was cut back by 4 bases and J by 7 bases. The CDR3 DNA follows: TGTGCCAGCAGCCTCAGCCTAGCGGGAGTGGGGAATGAGCAGTTCTTC. It yields the protein CASSLSLAGVGNEQFF.

The chain is built from TRBV9 and TRBJ2-2; 13 bases align to TRBD2. In germline, CDR1 is SGDLS, CDR2 YYNGEE. The trim removed 3 bases at V and 6 bases at J, leaving 8 bases unmatched. The CDR3 length is 17 residues. The CDR3 region is CASSAWTSGRNPGELFF. In DNA, the CDR3 is TGTGCCAGCAGCGCATGGACTAGCGGGAGAAATCCCGGGGAGCTGTTTTTT.

This chain connects TRBV2 to TRBJ2-3, with unresolved D. The CDR3 consists of 13 residues. Germline V gene sequence: CDR1 SNHLY, CDR2 FYNNEI. Trimming left V 7 bases short and J 2 bases short, with 10 bases between. The CDR3 sequence: CASTTPNTDTQYF. The CDR3 DNA reads TGTGCCAGCACCACACCAAACACAGATACGCAGTATTTT.

This clone was observed a single time. The chain has TRBV5-1 and TRBJ1-4, with D maybe TRBD1 (6 bases). V was clipped by 4 bases and J by 4 bases, with 14 bases between them. Per the germline V gene, CDR1 is SGHRS and CDR2 is YFSETQ. This CDR3 comprises 15 residues. The DNA for the CDR3 is TGCGCCAGCAGCCAGTGGGGGCTAAGTAATGAAAAACTGTTTTTT. Encoded protein: CASSQWGLSNEKLFF.

Worth noting for this clone: The sample holds other DNA sequences that translate to the same CDR3. V and J are TRBV5-6 and TRBJ2-3; 12 positions match TRBD2. Losses at the gene ends were 3 bases for V and 2 bases for J; bases not matched to a gene: 4. The V gene's germline CDR1 is SGHDT and CDR2 YYEEEE. This CDR3 has 16 amino acids. CDR3 coding DNA: TGTGCCAGCAGCTCCCTAGCGGGGGGGCTCACAGATACGCAGTATTTT. It specifies CASSSLAGGLTDTQYF. Full variable domain (rest looked up from reference TRBV5-6 and TRBJ2-3): DAGVTQSPTHLIKTRGQQVTLRCSPKSGHDTVSWYQQALGQGPQFIFQYYEEEERQRGNFPDRFSGHQFPNYSSELNVNALLLGDSALYLCASSSLAGGLTDTQYFGPGTRLTVL.

In this sample, this clone turned up a few times. The CDR3 nucleotides are TGTGCCAGTAGTATAGGCGGGAGAACAGGCAGGGTTGAAGCTTTCTTT. Translation: CASSIGGRTGRVEAFF. The chain combines TRBV19 with TRBJ1-1; tentatively, D is TRBD1 (5 bases). This CDR3 contains 16 residues. The V and J ends lost 1 base and 7 bases respectively, with 19 bases between them. Germline V gene lookup returns CDR1 LNHDA and CDR2 SQIVND (reference sequence).

The V and J genes are TRBV19 and TRBJ2-3; 9 nucleotides agree with TRBD2. The germline V gene has CDR1 LNHDA and CDR2 SQIVND (reference sequence). This CDR3 is built from 15 residues. V lost 5 bases and J lost 1; bases outside the gene matches: 4. In nucleotides, the CDR3 is TGTGCCAGTAGTGCCCGGACTAGCGGCACAGATACGCAGTATTTT. Translation gives CASSARTSGTDTQYF.

V gene TRBV9 combines with J gene TRBJ2-1, with 8 bases aligning to TRBD2. This CDR3 has 16 amino acids. V gave up 0 bases and J gave up 3 bases; unmatched junction bases: 5. Germline V gene sequence: CDR1 SGDLS, CDR2 YYNGEE. CDR3 DNA sequence: TGTGCCAGCAGCGTAGCGGGGGGGATTATCTACAATGAGCAGTTCTTC. Amino acid sequence: CASSVAGGIIYNEQFF.

The table lists this clone with a few counts. This chain connects TRBV5-6 to TRBJ1-1; the D gene is possibly TRBD1 (5 bases). Between the trimmed V and J ends, which lost 2 bases and 0 bases, there was a span of 11 bases. This CDR3 spans 15 amino acids. Looked up from germline, CDR1 is SGHDT and CDR2 is YYEEEE. The CDR3 reads CASSFNTGMNTEAFF. For the CDR3, the DNA is TGTGCCAGCAGCTTTAATACAGGCATGAACACTGAAGCTTTCTTT. The whole variable domain, remainder taken from reference TRBV5-6 and TRBJ1-1, is DAGVTQSPTHLIKTRGQQVTLRCSPKSGHDTVSWYQQALGQGPQFIFQYYEEEERQRGNFPDRFSGHQFPNYSSELNVNALLLGDSALYLCASSFNTGMNTEAFFGQGTRLTVV.

This clone was observed a handful of times. V is TRBV2 and J is TRBJ1-5; weak D call: TRBD1 (5 bases). Between the trimmed V and J ends, which lost 6 bases and 5 bases, there was a span of 11 bases. Germline loops: CDR1 SNHLY, CDR2 FYNNEI. CDR3 length: 13 amino acids. The CDR3: CASSQGMDQPQHF. In DNA form, the CDR3 reads TGTGCCAGCAGCCAGGGCATGGATCAGCCCCAGCATTTT.

This clone was recorded only once. The chain carries TRBV6-5 and TRBJ1-4, with TRBD1 identical over 7 bases. V shed 5 bases and J 4 bases; nucleotides not matched to a gene: 7. The CDR3 length is 15 residues. Germline-derived CDR1 and CDR2 are MNHEY and SVGAGI. CDR3 sequence: CASSHGTALNEKLFF. CDR3 bases: TGTGCCAGCAGTCATGGGACAGCCCTTAATGAAAAACTGTTTTTT.

The chain couples TRBV19 to TRBJ1-5; D remains unclear. Trimming removed 2 bases from V and 1 base from J, with 9 bases in between. The CDR3 spans 15 residues. CDR1 and CDR2 from the germline V gene are LNHDA and SQIVND (reference sequence). CDR3 sequence reads: CASSITRSSNQPQHF. CDR3 in DNA: TGTGCCAGTAGTATAACCAGGTCGAGCAATCAGCCCCAGCATTTT.

The chain has TRBV6-5 and TRBJ1-1; 9 bases agree with TRBD1. The CDR3 sequence is 15 residues long. Germline V gene lookup returns CDR1 MNHEY and CDR2 SVGAGI. With V trimmed by 5 bases and J by 4 bases, 8 bases remained unmatched. In DNA, the CDR3 is TGTGCCAGCAGTCCTTGGACAGGGGTAGTCACTGAAGCTTTCTTT. Its translation: CASSPWTGVVTEAFF.

The chain employs TRBV11-2 and TRBJ1-1, with unresolved D. The CDR3 sequence is 10 residues long. V was cut by 5 bases and J by 11 bases, with 9 bases left in between. Looked up from germline, CDR1 is SGHAT and CDR2 is FQNNGV. The CDR3 sequence is CASSSRQAFF. CDR3 DNA sequence: TGTGCCAGCAGCAGTCGTCAGGCTTTCTTT.

This clone has more than one count but fewer than ten. The rearrangement uses TRBV19 and TRBJ1-2; D unresolved. The V end lost 11 bases, the J end lost 1 base, and 5 bases lay between the germline ends. Germline loops: CDR1 LNHDA, CDR2 SQIVND (reference sequence). The CDR3 extends over 10 amino acids. The CDR3 sequence: CARGNYGYTF. The CDR3 DNA follows: TGTGCCCGGGGTAACTATGGCTACACCTTC.

The chain joins TRBV9 to TRBJ2-1; 8 bases fit TRBD1. This CDR3 spans 16 amino acids. V lost 0 bases and J lost 8; bases outside the gene matches: 10. Per germline, CDR1 SGDLS and CDR2 YYNGEE. This CDR3 is CASSVGGDRLYDEQFF. The CDR3 DNA follows: TGTGCCAGCAGCGTAGGAGGGGACAGGCTATACGATGAGCAGTTCTTC.

The gene calls are TRBV11-2 and TRBJ2-3, with D tentatively TRBD2 (5 bases). Trimming took 7 bases from V and 13 from J, leaving 18 bases between them. Germline V CDR1 and CDR2: SGHAT, FQNNGV. This CDR3 spans 12 amino acids. DNA of the CDR3: TGTGCCAGCACCATGGACCGTACTAGAGAGTATTTT. Translating gives CASTMDRTREYF.

The V call is TRBV11-2, the J call TRBJ2-7; 8 bases fit TRBD1. Trimming at V came to 6 bases and at J to 5 bases, leaving 9 bases not matched to a gene. Germline lookup yields CDR1 SGHAT and CDR2 FQNNGV. This CDR3 has 14 amino acids. The CDR3 reads CASSPLDRVHEQYF. CDR3 coding DNA: TGTGCCAGCAGTCCTTTGGACAGGGTTCACGAGCAGTACTTC.

This sequence joins TRBV12-3 or TRBV12-4 and TRBJ2-7; tentatively, D is TRBD2 (6 bases). CDR3 size: 12 residues. The ends were cut back, 6 bases at V and 1 base at J, with 7 bases in the middle. CDR3 sequence reads: CASRRGSYEQYF. CDR3 DNA: TGTGCCAGCAGACGGGGGTCCTACGAGCAGTACTTC.

Written as DNA, the CDR3 is TGTGCCAGCAGCATATGGACTAGCGGGGGGCCCGGAGATACGCAGTATTTT. Protein product: CASSIWTSGGPGDTQYF. The chain combines TRBV9 with TRBJ2-3; 14 positions agree with TRBD2. CDR1 is SGDLS and CDR2 is YYNGEE in the germline V gene. The CDR3 contains 17 residues. V dropped 4 bases and J dropped 5; count of bases not matched to a gene: 9.